This T cell receptor beta chain was captured in a study of cytomegalovirus exposure and HLA in healthy donors. Broader study findings: Three CMV-associated chains proved CMV antigen-specific in vitro.

V lost 2 bases, J lost 6 bases, and 19 bases lay in between. Germline CDR1 reads MNHEY; CDR2 reads SVGAGI. The CDR3 is 16 amino acids. Comment on this clone: Its antigen is unidentified.

TCRdb's table, derived via immunoSEQ multiplex PCR, lists solely in-frame clones and lacks some. Seen here are around 190,000 clones, 85% observed once, and the top ten hold approximately 15%. Source material: PBMCs. V gene TRBV6-5 combines with J gene TRBJ1-2; tentative D call: TRBD1 (6 bases). The sequence came from a man aged 18 to 30 in good health and CMV-seropositive. The CDR3 loop is CASSYAAGGARDGYTF. The CDR3, as DNA: TGTGCCAGCAGTTACGCTGCGGGGGGGGCAAGAGATGGCTACACCTTC.